A single sample gave rise to the 19 T cell receptor beta chains below, sequenced in a study of blood T cells in healthy people across ages. The use of a sample-barcoded 5' primer and a J-beta primer mix characterized a second PCR of roughly 7 to 12 cycles. TCRdb used MiXCR to reprocess the 5' RACE reads, holding one entry per CDR3 protein. Of about 1.7 million distinct CDR3 sequences listed, 28% are singletons. The sequenced sample was blood. The receptor set was obtained from a woman aged 30 to 39 in good health.

This clonotype has a handful of counts. V and J are TRBV6-1 and TRBJ2-7; the D is unclear. This CDR3 is 12 amino acids long. The V gene's germline CDR1 is MNHNS and CDR2 SASEGT. Trimming pared 0 bases from V and 6 bases from J, leaving 6 bases between. The CDR3 DNA sequence: TGTGCCAGCAGTGAAGCCGCGTTCGAGCAGTACTTC. This gives the protein CASSEAAFEQYF.

A word on this clonotype: A read error may be the cause here, since a much bigger clone is one base away. The gene calls are TRBV28 and TRBJ2-5; TRBD2 agrees at 7 bases. This CDR3 contains 15 residues. J was trimmed by 1 base and V by 6 bases; bases with no gene match: 8. Per the germline V gene, CDR1 is MDHEN and CDR2 is SYDVKM. The CDR3 sequence is CASSHRRGVQETQYF. In DNA form, the CDR3 reads TGTGCCAGCAGCCATCGCCGGGGGGTCCAAGAGACCCAGTACTTC.

In its sample, this clonotype was seen a few times. This chain joins TRBV10-3 and TRBJ1-2; 7 nucleotides match TRBD1. CDR3 length: 15 amino acids. Germline CDR1 reads ENHRY; CDR2 reads SYGVKD. The V and J ends lost 3 bases and 1 base, in that order; junction bases with no gene match: 5. The CDR3 DNA sequence: TGTGCCATCAGTGAAGGGGGCAGGGGTAACTATGGCTACACCTTC. Amino acid sequence: CAISEGGRGNYGYTF.

Details on this clonotype: With a much larger clone just one base away, this may be a read error. The V call is TRBV4-3, the J call TRBJ2-4; 14 bases align to TRBD2. The assigned J gene may be wrong: the sequence end matches TRBJ2-7 better. Germline CDR1 is LGHNA and CDR2 is YSLEER. This CDR3 contains 15 residues. The CDR3 DNA follows: TGCGCCAGCGGCCAAGGGACTAGCGGGGGCTACGAGCAGTACTTC. It codes for CASGQGTSGGYEQYF.

This clonotype has a handful of counts. The chain couples TRBV25-1 to TRBJ2-5; D gene ambiguous. V lost 7 bases to trimming and J lost 3 bases, with 12 bases between them. The germline gives CDR1 MGHDK, CDR2 SYGVNS. CDR3 length: 13 amino acids. CDR3 in amino acids: CASKPINEETQYF. The CDR3 bases are TGTGCCAGCAAACCAATTAACGAAGAGACCCAGTACTTC.

About this clonotype itself: At one end the junction does not follow the germline gene, possibly because of a read error. The chain employs TRBV28 and TRBJ2-1; 10 nucleotides match TRBD2. Per the germline V gene, CDR1 is MDHEN and CDR2 is SYDVKM. The CDR3 runs 15 residues. CDR3 coding DNA: TGTACCAGCAGCTCCCTACTAGCGGGATACAATGAGCAGTTCTTC. It translates to CTSSSLLAGYNEQFF.

This sequence joins TRBV5-6 and TRBJ1-1; no firm D call. Germline V gene sequence: CDR1 SGHDT, CDR2 YYEEEE. CDR3 length equals 12 residues. The V end lost 6 bases, the J end lost 7 bases, and 13 bases lay between the germline ends. The CDR3 DNA is TGTGCCAGCAATGGAGTTGGAGGTGAAGCTTTCTTT. Translating gives CASNGVGGEAFF.

This clonotype showed up many times. The chain links TRBV18 to TRBJ1-1; TRBD1 matches 12 bases. Trimming cost V 3 bases and J 1 base; bases outside gene matches: 0. Germline CDR1 reads KGHSH; CDR2 reads LQKENI. The CDR3 contains 15 residues. CDR3 in DNA: TGTGCCAGCTCACCGGGACAGGGGGCGAACACTGAAGCTTTCTTT. This codes for CASSPGQGANTEAFF.

The rearrangement uses TRBV5-6 and TRBJ2-6; perhaps TRBD1 as D (6 bases). V was trimmed by 1 base and J by 0 bases, leaving 14 bases between them. The germline V gene encodes CDR1 SGHDT and CDR2 YYEEEE. The CDR3 is 18 residues long. CDR3 sequence (DNA): TGTGCCAGCAGCTTGCAGGGGACGCCCCACTCTGGGGCCAACGTCCTGACTTTC. Its translation: CASSLQGTPHSGANVLTF.

The chain employs TRBV20-1 and TRBJ2-3; 11 nucleotides match TRBD2. V trimming: 7 bases; J trimming: 5 bases; junction bases outside the gene matches: 8. The CDR3 has 14 amino acids. Germline CDR1 is DFQATT and CDR2 is SNEGSKA (reference sequence). The CDR3 region has the DNA TGCAGTGTTAGGGCTAGCGGGGGGATAGATACGCAGTATTTT. This codes for CSVRASGGIDTQYF.

This clonotype was found a few times. CDR3 DNA sequence: TGTGCCATCAGTGAGTCCCAGGGTTTAAACACTGAAGCTTTCTTT. Protein product: CAISESQGLNTEAFF. The chain recombines TRBV10-3 with TRBJ1-1, with D perhaps matching TRBD1 (5 bases). The CDR3 extends over 15 amino acids. V was clipped by 0 bases and J by 2 bases, with 10 bases between them. Germline V gene sequence: CDR1 ENHRY, CDR2 SYGVKD.

This clonotype was recorded a few times. CDR3 amino acids: CASSEILAGGSGEQFF. CDR3 sequence (DNA): TGCGCCAGCAGTGAGATACTAGCGGGAGGATCGGGAGAGCAGTTCTTC. The V gene is TRBV10-1, the J gene TRBJ2-1, with 12 positions matching TRBD2. With 2 bases clipped from V and 10 bases from J, the junction kept 9 bases outside the gene matches. The germline V gene has CDR1 WNHNN and CDR2 SYGVQD (reference sequence). This CDR3 region has 16 residues.

The CDR3 DNA is TGTGCCAGCAGTCCCACAGGGGCGGACTACGAGCAGTACTTC. This translates into CASSPTGADYEQYF. The V gene is TRBV12-3 or TRBV12-4, the J gene TRBJ2-5; TRBD1 matches 7 bases. The end of the DNA fits TRBJ2-7 better, so the J call may be wrong. CDR3 length equals 14 residues.

The chain carries TRBV9 and TRBJ2-1, with TRBD2 identical over 8 bases. With V trimmed by 6 bases and J by 3 bases, 14 bases remained unmatched. Germline V lookup: CDR1 SGDLS, CDR2 YYNGEE. There are 17 residues in the CDR3. The CDR3 DNA follows: TGTGCCAGCACCATCAGTTCACATAGCGGGGACTACAATGAGCAGTTCTTC. It is translated as CASTISSHSGDYNEQFF.

This clonotype was found a few times. This sequence joins TRBV18 and TRBJ1-6, with a tentative D call TRBD1 (5 bases). V was cut by 4 bases and J by 10 bases, with 14 bases left in between. The CDR3 consists of 14 residues. Germline assignment: CDR1 KGHSH and CDR2 LQKENI. The CDR3 DNA follows: TGTGCCAGCTCACAGGACGGGGGAAGCTCACCCCTCCACTTT. It translates to CASSQDGGSSPLHF.

The table lists this clonotype with a few counts. A read error may be the cause here, since a much bigger clone is one base away. The chain joins TRBV12-3 or TRBV12-4 to TRBJ2-1; a possible D gene is TRBD2 (5 bases). This CDR3 spans 11 amino acids. V was shortened by 7 bases and J by 13 bases, with 14 bases between the two germline ends. The CDR3 DNA reads as TGTGCCAGCACCCCCGGGGAGACCCAGTTCTTC. Amino acid sequence: CASTPGETQFF.

Concerning this clonotype itself: A junction boundary mismatches the germline segment, possibly from a read error. The rearrangement joins TRBV5-6 to TRBJ1-2, with 7 positions matching TRBD1. Looked up from germline, CDR1 is SGHDT and CDR2 is YYEEEE. The CDR3 is 15 amino acids. Here the CDR3 reads CACSPGQRDNYGYTF. The CDR3, as DNA: TGTGCCTGCAGCCCGGGACAGAGAGATAACTATGGCTACACCTTC.

The chain employs TRBV5-1 and TRBJ2-5; 8 bases line up with TRBD1. The germline V gene has CDR1 SGHRS and CDR2 YFSETQ. Trimming cost V 4 bases and J 2 bases; bases outside gene matches: 7. The CDR3 is made up of 15 amino acids. The CDR3 bases are TGCGCCAGCAGCCGATTACAGGGGGGACAAGAGACCCAGTACTTC. It specifies CASSRLQGGQETQYF.

The chain has TRBV9 and TRBJ2-1; 11 nucleotides line up with TRBD2. The J call may be faulty, since TRBJ2-7 better matches the DNA end. This CDR3 region has 16 residues. CDR1 is SGDLS, CDR2 YYNGEE, per germline. This chain's CDR3 is CASSGTGTSGYNEQYF. CDR3 nucleotides: TGTGCCAGCAGCGGAACCGGGACTAGCGGTTACAATGAGCAGTACTTC.